This TCR beta chain appears in the sequencing data of a study of metastatic and nonmetastatic thyroid tumors. Study-level background: From malignant and benign thyroid patients, repertoires in blood and in tumor or nodule tissue were compared.

How the authors handled the data: Building a distant-metastasis classifier for papillary thyroid cancer drew on CDR3 differences across clinicopathological groups. TCRdb reprocessed the PCR reads via MiXCR. These V and J calls rely on TCRdb rather than the paper's analysis. The sample shows tens of thousands of clones, around 20% of them seen only once. The length of the CDR3 is 14 residues. Germline V gene sequence: CDR1 SGHKS, CDR2 YYEKEE (reference sequence). Trimming cost V 2 bases and J 3 bases, with 12 bases left between them. Each patient went into thyroid surgery without having received any treatment.

V usage is TRBV5-5 and J usage is TRBJ2-7, with a weak D call TRBD1 (5 bases). The origin of this receptor is a female donor with papillary thyroid cancer or a benign thyroid nodule (not recorded which). Some clones in this sample may be carry-over from other donors' samples. Sequencing was carried out using blood. CDR3 bases: TGTGCCAGCAGCTTTATACAGGCCAGCTACGAGCAGTACTTC. Translation: CASSFIQASYEQYF.